What follows are 12 T cell receptor beta chains derived from one specimen sequenced in a study of cytomegalovirus exposure and HLA in healthy donors. PCR used 60 Vbeta primers and 13 Jbeta primers. The repertoire was sequenced with immunoSEQ multiplex PCR; TCRdb's copy has only in-frame clones and lacks some. This table has some 200,000 clones, 60% to 80% appearing once. The sequenced sample consisted of PBMCs. These TCRs come from a female donor in good health and CMV-seronegative.

Regarding this clone: Other nucleotide sequences from this sample produce the same CDR3. The rearrangement joins TRBV9 to TRBJ1-2, with TRBD1 matching over 7 bases. The CDR3 has 15 residues. V trimming: 4 bases; J trimming: 4 bases; junction bases outside the gene matches: 10. CDR1 is SGDLS, CDR2 YYNGEE, per germline. The CDR3 DNA reads TGTGCCAGCAGCTTTAAACCGGGACAGTCCTATGGCTACACCTTC. Translating gives CASSFKPGQSYGYTF.

The chain is built from TRBV4-1 and TRBJ1-3; no clear D gene. The germline CDR1 and CDR2 sequences are MGHRA and YSYEKL. There are 15 residues in the CDR3. V lost 1 base and J lost 2, with 9 bases in between. In nucleotides, the CDR3 is TGCGCCAGCAGCCAAGGTCTCTCAGCTGGAAACACCATATATTTT. Translating gives CASSQGLSAGNTIYF.

V gene TRBV7-2 combines with J gene TRBJ2-5; 10 bases agree with TRBD2. The junction had 7 bases not matched to a gene; V was cut back by 1 base and J by 8 bases. CDR3 size: 15 residues. CDR1 and CDR2 (germline): SGHTA, FQGNSA. The CDR3 DNA is TGTGCCAGCAGCTTAGATCTAGCGGGGGTACTAACCCAGTACTTC. Its translation: CASSLDLAGVLTQYF.

This clone was observed a single time. The J gene is TRBJ2-3, the V gene TRBV11-1; 14 positions agree with TRBD2. The germline V gene encodes CDR1 SGHAT and CDR2 FQDESV (reference sequence). Germline trimming cut 5 bases from V and 2 bases from J; bases unmatched to any gene: 3. This CDR3 is 16 amino acids long. CDR3 DNA: TGTGCCAGCAGCGTGACTAGCGGGGGGGTCACAGATACGCAGTATTTT. Protein sequence: CASSVTSGGVTDTQYF.

This chain links TRBV28 with TRBJ1-2, with 7 positions matching TRBD1. This CDR3 contains 16 residues. V lost 6 bases to trimming and J lost 4 bases; unmatched junction nucleotides: 14. Germline loops: CDR1 MDHEN, CDR2 SYDVKM. In DNA, the CDR3 is TGTGCCAGCAGAACCATAAGAAGGGGGCGGGTCTATGGCTACACCTTC. Amino acids: CASRTIRRGRVYGYTF.

The CDR3 coding sequence is TGTGCCAGCAGCGTAGAACTAGGCTGGAATGAGCAGTTCTTC. It yields the protein CASSVELGWNEQFF. The chain joins TRBV9 to TRBJ2-1, with D maybe TRBD2 (5 bases). The CDR3 spans 14 residues. Germline CDR1 reads SGDLS; CDR2 reads YYNGEE. V was trimmed by 0 bases and J by 7 bases, leaving 11 bases between them.

The J gene is TRBJ1-6, the V gene TRBV5-6, with D possibly TRBD1 on 6 matching bases. Trimming removed 1 base at V and 7 bases at J, with 15 bases between. This CDR3 has 16 residues. Germline assignment: CDR1 SGHDT and CDR2 YYEEEE. CDR3 DNA sequence: TGTGCCAGCAGCTTGTTGGGCCGACAGGAAAATTCACCCCTCCACTTT. This encodes CASSLLGRQENSPLHF.

The CDR3: CASSLLGQGSFF. CDR3 DNA sequence: TGTGCCAGCAGTTTATTGGGACAGGGTTCGTTCTTC. This sequence joins TRBV27 and TRBJ2-1, with 9 bases fitting TRBD1. Germline trimming cut 1 base from V and 15 bases from J; bases unmatched to any gene: 4. In germline, CDR1 is MNHEY, CDR2 SMNVEV (reference sequence). The CDR3 length is 12 residues.

Here the CDR3 DNA reads TGTGCCATCAGGCAGACAGGGGGCCGCGGATTGGCCAACAATGAGCAGTTCTTC. It codes for CAIRQTGGRGLANNEQFF. The chain recombines TRBV10-3 with TRBJ2-1, with TRBD1 matching over 10 bases. The ends lost 6 bases at V and 5 bases at J; junction bases unmatched: 16. The CDR3 covers 18 residues. Germline V lookup: CDR1 ENHRY, CDR2 SYGVKD.

This chain uses TRBV4-1 with TRBJ1-5, with 7 bases aligning to TRBD1. With V trimmed by 4 bases and J by 3 bases, 6 bases remained unmatched. The V gene's germline CDR1 is MGHRA and CDR2 YSYEKL. The CDR3 covers 15 residues. The CDR3: CASSRTGLSNQPQHF. The CDR3 coding sequence is TGCGCCAGCAGCCGGACAGGCCTATCCAATCAGCCCCAGCATTTT.

V gene TRBV18 combines with J gene TRBJ2-5; D unresolved. This CDR3 comprises 15 residues. The V gene lost 2 bases and the J gene lost 1 base, with 11 bases spanning the gap. Germline CDR1 reads KGHSH; CDR2 reads LQKENI. DNA of the CDR3: TGTGCCAGCTCACCAGGTTCAGGAACCCAAGAGACCCAGTACTTC. This codes for CASSPGSGTQETQYF.

The chain has TRBV5-1 and TRBJ1-6; 7 bases line up with TRBD1. After removal of 0 bases from V and 7 bases from J, the junction contained 10 bases not matched to a gene. The CDR3 is 17 amino acids. CDR1 and CDR2 from the germline V gene are SGHRS and YFSETQ. The CDR3 DNA reads as TGCGCCAGCAGCTTGGACAGGGGTGGAGGTGGGAATTCACCCCTCCACTTT. Translation: CASSLDRGGGGNSPLHF.